This TCR beta chain was documented in a study of T cell repertoires in cytomegalovirus infection. Only one count was recorded for this clonotype. Its antigen remains unidentified. Study-level points and caveats: Dominating the ex vivo response were TCR beta clonotypes that were CMV-specific and HLA-C-restricted.

TCRdb processed the reads anew with MiXCR; each CDR3 protein has one entry. Here the sample spans about 740,000 distinct CDR3 sequences, approximately 40% being singletons. Germline values: CDR1 SNHLY, CDR2 FYNNEI. This CDR3 contains 11 residues. V was shortened by 7 bases and J by 6 bases, with 9 bases between the two germline ends. The sequence came from a human donor in good health (CMV status not recorded). Some clones in this sample may be carry-over from other donors' samples. The sequencing sample was made of PBMCs. This chain uses TRBV2 with TRBJ1-2; D might be TRBD1 (5 bases). The chain's CDR3 is CASIGVNGYTF. CDR3 in DNA: TGTGCCAGCATAGGGGTCAATGGCTACACCTTC.